The 29 T cell receptor beta chains reported below all come from one sample, sequenced in a study of blood T cell repertoires in COVID-19. Assay: immunoSEQ multiplex PCR; the TCRdb copy retains only in-frame clones and omits some. The data show about 250,000 clones, 65% to 90% seen once. Sequences were obtained from PBMCs or T cells enriched from blood (not recorded which). The receptors shown here come from a young man who had recovered from COVID-19.

As regards this clone: This specimen includes other DNA sequences encoding the same CDR3. The rearrangement links TRBV30 to TRBJ1-6, with 7 bases matching TRBD1. CDR3 length equals 13 residues. Losses at the gene ends were 5 bases for V and 7 bases for J; bases not matched to a gene: 5. Per germline, CDR1 GTSNPN and CDR2 SVGIG (reference sequence). CDR3 coding DNA: TGTGCCTGGGCGGGGACAGCGAATTCACCCCTCCACTTT. It translates to CAWAGTANSPLHF.

The chain joins TRBV5-1 to TRBJ2-7, with TRBD2 matching 7 bases. V dropped 4 bases and J dropped 1; count of bases not matched to a gene: 5. CDR1 and CDR2 from the germline V gene are SGHRS and YFSETQ. CDR3 size: 14 residues. DNA of the CDR3: TGCGCCAGCAGCGGGAGGGGAGGTTCCTACGAGCAGTACTTC. Amino acids: CASSGRGGSYEQYF. Full variable domain (remainder filled in from reference TRBV5-1 and TRBJ2-7): KAGVTQTPRYLIKTRGQQVTLSCSPISGHRSVSWYQQTPGQGLQFLFEYFSETQRNKGNFPGRFSGRQFSNSRSEMNVSTLELGDSALYLCASSGRGGSYEQYFGPGTRLTVT.

This chain connects TRBV18 to TRBJ1-2; tentatively, D is TRBD1 (6 bases). CDR1 and CDR2 (germline): KGHSH, LQKENI. This CDR3 has 16 residues. V lost 2 bases, J lost 6 bases, and 19 bases lay in between. The CDR3 sequence is CASSPFETGLGNGYTF. CDR3 DNA sequence: TGTGCCAGCTCACCATTTGAAACAGGGCTAGGGAATGGCTACACCTTC.

The chain joins TRBV19 to TRBJ1-1; 9 bases are shared with TRBD1. Germline lookup yields CDR1 LNHDA and CDR2 SQIVND (reference sequence). V dropped 4 bases and J dropped 1; count of bases not matched to a gene: 7. The CDR3 has 16 residues. CDR3 in DNA: TGTGCCAGTAGTACCCTCCCGGGACAGGGGAACACTGAAGCTTTCTTT. It yields the protein CASSTLPGQGNTEAFF.

CDR3 residues: CASSQDRDYGYTF. The CDR3 bases are TGTGCCAGCAGCCAAGATCGGGACTATGGCTACACCTTC. The chain couples TRBV4-2 to TRBJ1-2, with D hard to call. The CDR3 extends over 13 amino acids. Trimming stripped 0 bases from V and 3 bases from J, with 5 bases between. Germline V gene data show CDR1 as LGHNA and CDR2 as YNFKEQ.

This CDR3 is CASSATVNTEAFF. Written as DNA, the CDR3 is TGTGCCAGCAGCGCGACAGTGAACACTGAAGCTTTCTTT. The rearrangement uses TRBV13 and TRBJ1-1; D possibly corresponds to TRBD1 (5 bases). Germline loops: CDR1 PRHDT, CDR2 FYEKMQ (reference sequence). This CDR3 spans 13 amino acids. V lost 5 bases to trimming and J lost 0 bases, with 7 bases between them. Complete variable domain (other parts from reference TRBV13 and TRBJ1-1): AAGVIQSPRHLIKEKRETATLKCYPIPRHDTVYWYQQGPGQDPQFLISFYEKMQSDKGSIPDRFSAQQFSDYHSELNMSSLELGDSALYFCASSATVNTEAFFGQGTRLTVV.

CDR3 sequence reads: CASSPQGASSYEQYF. Here the CDR3 DNA reads TGTGCCAGCTCACCACAGGGGGCGAGCTCCTACGAGCAGTACTTC. The chain couples TRBV18 to TRBJ2-7; 7 bases agree with TRBD1. The germline V gene has CDR1 KGHSH and CDR2 LQKENI. V shed 1 base, J shed 0 bases, and the junction held 3 bases outside the gene matches. The CDR3 is made up of 15 amino acids. The entire variable domain, with the rest obtained from reference TRBV18 and TRBJ2-7, is as follows: NAGVMQNPRHLVRRRGQEARLRCSPMKGHSHVYWYRQLPEEGLKFMVYLQKENIIDESGMPKERFSAEFPKEGPSILRIQQVVRGDSAAYFCASSPQGASSYEQYFGPGTRLTVT.

The gene calls are TRBV4-2 and TRBJ1-6; D remains unclear. Germline V gene sequence: CDR1 LGHNA, CDR2 YNFKEQ. With 0 bases removed from V and 0 bases from J, the gap between germline ends came to 6 bases. The CDR3 contains 16 residues. The CDR3 region is CASSQDGGSYNSPLHF. The CDR3 nucleotides read TGTGCCAGCAGCCAAGATGGAGGCTCCTATAATTCACCCCTCCACTTT.

This clone occurred a few times. The gene calls are TRBV23-1 and TRBJ1-5, with D possibly TRBD1 on 5 matching bases. Being an ORF, TRBV23-1 has a function that is uncertain. This CDR3 contains 16 residues. V dropped 2 bases and J dropped 3 bases, with 14 bases sitting between them. CDR3 protein: CASSQSAGPPNQPQHF. The CDR3, as DNA: TGCGCCAGCAGTCAAAGCGCAGGGCCCCCCAATCAGCCCCAGCATTTT.

In nucleotides, the CDR3 is TGTGCCAGCAGACCGACAGGGGGATACGAGCAGTACTTC. Amino acid sequence: CASRPTGGYEQYF. The chain employs TRBV7-8 and TRBJ2-7, with TRBD1 matching over 9 bases. The germline gives CDR1 SGHVS, CDR2 FQNEAQ. The CDR3 is 13 residues long. Trimming at V came to 6 bases and at J to 4 bases, leaving 4 bases not matched to a gene. Supplemented by reference TRBV7-8 and TRBJ2-7, the full variable domain reads GAGVSQSPRYKVAKRGQDVALRCDPISGHVSLFWYQQALGQGPEFLTYFQNEAQLDKSGLPSDRFFAERPEGSVSTLKIQRTQQEDSAVYLCASRPTGGYEQYFGPGTRLTVT.

This clone has just a few counts. The chain couples TRBV11-3 to TRBJ2-1, with D unresolved. Germline V gene data show CDR1 as SGHNT and CDR2 as YENEEA. Between the trimmed V and J ends, which lost 3 bases and 7 bases, there was a span of 7 bases. The CDR3 length is 12 residues. The CDR3: CASSFYGNEQFF. The CDR3 DNA reads as TGTGCCAGCAGCTTCTATGGTAATGAGCAGTTCTTC.

The genes are TRBV15 and TRBJ2-3; D unclear. The CDR3 length is 16 residues. Between the trimmed V and J ends, which lost 0 bases and 1 base, there was a span of 11 bases. The V gene's germline CDR1 is LNHNV and CDR2 YYDKDF (reference sequence). The DNA for the CDR3 is TGTGCCACCAGCAGAGAATTTGGGCAGGGCACAGATACGCAGTATTTT. Translation: CATSREFGQGTDTQYF.

The chain couples TRBV11-2 to TRBJ1-4; no definite D call. The length of the CDR3 is 15 residues. In germline, CDR1 is SGHAT, CDR2 FQNNGV. Between the trimmed V and J ends, which lost 1 base and 8 bases, there was a span of 14 bases. The CDR3 region has the DNA TGTGCCAGCAGCTTAGTTCCCGGGATTTGGGAAAAACTGTTTTTT. Encoded protein: CASSLVPGIWEKLFF.

This clone was seen only once. The V call is TRBV4-2, the J call TRBJ2-3; tentative D call: TRBD1 (6 bases). The CDR3 is 14 amino acids. Per the germline V gene, CDR1 is LGHNA and CDR2 is YNFKEQ. V was cut by 8 bases and J by 1 base, with 13 bases left in between. CDR3: CASSRPGGTDTQYF. The CDR3 DNA is TGTGCCAGCTCCCGGCCAGGGGGCACAGATACGCAGTATTTT.

CDR3 region: CASSRIGLADGELFF. The CDR3 nucleotides are TGTGCCAGCAGCCGAATCGGACTAGCGGACGGGGAGCTGTTTTTT. This chain links TRBV11-2 with TRBJ2-2; 10 bases match TRBD2. The germline CDR1 and CDR2 sequences are SGHAT and FQNNGV. The CDR3 has 15 residues. The junction had 7 bases not matched to a gene; V was cut back by 5 bases and J by 7 bases.

This clone was counted ten times or more. V is TRBV10-3 and J is TRBJ1-4; 9 nucleotides align to TRBD1. V was pared by 5 bases and J by 6 bases, with 7 bases of the junction left unmatched. The germline V gene has CDR1 ENHRY and CDR2 SYGVKD. The CDR3 is 15 residues long. The CDR3 bases are TGTGCCATCAGTAACAGGGGGCGCGGTGATGAAAAACTGTTTTTT. Its protein product is CAISNRGRGDEKLFF.

This chain's CDR3 is CASSLQGEGGKFF. In nucleotides, the CDR3 is TGCGCCAGCAGCTTGCAGGGAGAAGGGGGAAAGTTCTTC. This chain joins TRBV5-1 and TRBJ2-1; D might be TRBD1 (6 bases). CDR1 and CDR2 (germline): SGHRS, YFSETQ. CDR3 length: 13 residues. V was shortened by 1 base and J by 14 bases, with 16 bases between the two germline ends.

V usage is TRBV5-1 and J usage is TRBJ2-5; 11 bases agree with TRBD1. The CDR3 is made up of 15 amino acids. Germline CDR1 reads SGHRS; CDR2 reads YFSETQ. V was clipped by 4 bases and J by 5 bases; unmatched bases: 7. Here the CDR3 reads CASSLIGTGGETQYF. The CDR3 DNA sequence: TGCGCCAGCAGCCTCATAGGGACAGGGGGGGAGACCCAGTACTTC.

This clone was detected once. The chain uses TRBV7-9 and TRBJ2-7, with D perhaps TRBD1 (6 bases). Germline assignment: CDR1 SEHNR and CDR2 FQNEAQ (reference sequence). This CDR3 has 15 amino acids. V shed 5 bases and J shed 2 bases, with 16 bases lying between them. As DNA, the CDR3 is TGTGCCAGCAGCCTAACCACAGGGTCGGCCTACGAGCAGTACTTC. It codes for CASSLTTGSAYEQYF.

J is TRBJ2-7 and V is TRBV24-1; D perhaps matches TRBD1 (5 bases). The CDR3 is 13 residues long. V lost 5 bases and J lost 6, with 13 bases in between. Germline CDR1 KGHDR, CDR2 SFDVKD. Here the CDR3 reads CATSAAGNPEQYF. As DNA, the CDR3 is TGTGCCACCAGTGCGGCAGGGAATCCCGAGCAGTACTTC.

This chain links TRBV28 with TRBJ2-5; D remains ambiguous. The V gene's germline CDR1 is MDHEN and CDR2 SYDVKM. The CDR3 totals 13 residues. The V and J ends lost 4 bases and 2 bases respectively, with 8 bases between them. Here the CDR3 reads CASSSRLQETQYF. CDR3 in DNA: TGTGCCAGCAGTTCGCGACTTCAAGAGACCCAGTACTTC.

V and J are TRBV6-2 or TRBV6-3 and TRBJ1-5; D gene unclear. CDR1 and CDR2 (germline): MNHEY, SVGEGT. This CDR3 comprises 13 residues. The V end was cut by 3 bases, the J end by 2 bases, with 5 bases between. This chain's CDR3 is CASSYVGNQPQHF. CDR3 DNA sequence: TGTGCCAGCAGTTATGTCGGCAATCAGCCCCAGCATTTT.

The CDR3 DNA reads TGTGCCAGCAGCCGAACAGAGAACACTGAAGCTTTCTTT. It encodes CASSRTENTEAFF. The J gene is TRBJ1-1, the V gene TRBV4-2, with no clear D. V dropped 4 bases and J dropped 1 base, with 7 bases sitting between them. This CDR3 region has 13 residues. The V gene's germline CDR1 is LGHNA and CDR2 YNFKEQ.

This chain uses TRBV27 with TRBJ2-3, with 8 bases that match TRBD2. Germline V CDR1 and CDR2: MNHEY, SMNVEV (reference sequence). The CDR3 has 17 amino acids. J gave up 0 bases and V 3 bases, and 8 bases lay outside the gene matches. In nucleotides, the CDR3 is TGTGCCAGCAGTTTGGCGGAGTTAGCGGGGAGCACAGATACGCAGTATTTT. It encodes CASSLAELAGSTDTQYF.

V gene TRBV12-3 or TRBV12-4 combines with J gene TRBJ1-1, with D possibly being TRBD1 (5 bases). V lost 5 bases and J lost 11, with 18 bases in between. The CDR3 contains 13 residues. The CDR3 nucleotides read TGTGCCAGCAGTCCGGGCGGGGGGGTAGAGGCTTTCTTT. The encoded protein is CASSPGGGVEAFF.

The chain combines TRBV24-1 with TRBJ2-3, with 8 bases lining up with TRBD1. The CDR3 is made up of 15 amino acids. The trim removed 7 bases at V and 3 bases at J, leaving 8 bases unmatched. CDR1 is KGHDR and CDR2 is SFDVKD in the germline V gene. The CDR3 DNA reads TGTGCCACCAGCGCAGGGGGCATAATGACAGATACGCAGTATTTT. Its translation is CATSAGGIMTDTQYF.

The rearrangement uses TRBV5-1 and TRBJ2-7, with D maybe TRBD2 (5 bases). The germline V gene encodes CDR1 SGHRS and CDR2 YFSETQ. CDR3 size: 15 residues. V lost 4 bases, J lost 2 bases, and 16 bases lay in between. CDR3 amino acids: CASSRESPGTYEQYF. CDR3 in DNA: TGCGCCAGCAGCAGGGAATCTCCGGGAACCTACGAGCAGTACTTC.

The CDR3 loop is CASTPTGEQPQHF. CDR3 sequence (DNA): TGTGCCAGCACCCCGACAGGGGAGCAGCCCCAGCATTTT. The rearrangement uses TRBV6-5 and TRBJ1-5; 8 bases align to TRBD1. CDR3 size: 13 residues. CDR1 and CDR2 (germline): MNHEY, SVGAGI. Trimming took 7 bases from V and 7 from J; bases not matched to a gene: 6.

This chain links TRBV6-1 with TRBJ1-2; 8 nucleotides match TRBD1. Per the germline V gene, CDR1 is MNHNS and CDR2 is SASEGT. CDR3 length: 17 residues. J was trimmed by 1 base and V by 2 bases; bases with no gene match: 9. CDR3 in DNA: TGTGCCAGCAGTGAACAGCCGCGGACAGGGATTAACTATGGCTACACCTTC. It codes for CASSEQPRTGINYGYTF.